This TCR beta chain was sequenced for a study of T cells in localized non-small cell lung cancer. Sequenced by immunoSEQ multiplex PCR; TCRdb stores in-frame clones only, minus some. Of 28,000 or so clones listed, under 95% are singletons. Study-wide results and limits: Adjacent lung was found to contain a median about 60 of the top 100 tumor clones. Analysis by sequencing included only one tumor region, so heterogeneity remains possible.

For this clone: Its antigen is undetermined.

The CDR3 has 12 amino acids. CDR1 and CDR2 (germline): SGHTA, FQGNSA. The germline V and J ends were trimmed by 5 bases and 5 bases, with 7 bases remaining between them. The specimen was peripheral blood, collected before any cancer treatment. J is TRBJ2-4 and V is TRBV7-2; D is undetermined. The sequence was collected from a female donor over 55 with stage II squamous cell lung carcinoma. The CDR3 here is CASSQDQNIQYF. The CDR3 nucleotides read TGTGCCAGCAGCCAGGACCAAAACATTCAGTACTTC.